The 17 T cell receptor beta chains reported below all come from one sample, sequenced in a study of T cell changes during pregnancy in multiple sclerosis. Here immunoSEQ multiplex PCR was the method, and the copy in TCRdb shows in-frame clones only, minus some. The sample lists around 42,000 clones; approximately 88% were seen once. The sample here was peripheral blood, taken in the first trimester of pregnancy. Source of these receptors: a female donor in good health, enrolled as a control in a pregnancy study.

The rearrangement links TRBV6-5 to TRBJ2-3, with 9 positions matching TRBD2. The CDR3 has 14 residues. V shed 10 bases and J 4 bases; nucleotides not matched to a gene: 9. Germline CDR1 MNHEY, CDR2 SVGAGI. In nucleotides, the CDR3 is TGTGCCACCCGTACGGGCGGGAGGGCAGATACGCAGTATTTT. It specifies CATRTGGRADTQYF.

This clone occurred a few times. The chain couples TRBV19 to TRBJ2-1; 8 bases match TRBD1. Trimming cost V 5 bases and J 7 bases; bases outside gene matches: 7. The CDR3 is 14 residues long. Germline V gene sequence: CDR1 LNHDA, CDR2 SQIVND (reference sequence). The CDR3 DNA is TGTGCCAGTAGTCCCAGGACAGGGATGAATGAGCAGTTCTTC. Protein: CASSPRTGMNEQFF.

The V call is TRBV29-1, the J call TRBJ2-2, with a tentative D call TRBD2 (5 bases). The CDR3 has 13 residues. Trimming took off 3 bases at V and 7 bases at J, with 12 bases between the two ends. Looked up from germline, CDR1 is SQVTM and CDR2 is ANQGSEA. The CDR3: CSVEAGESGELFF. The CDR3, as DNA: TGCAGCGTTGAGGCCGGGGAGAGCGGGGAGCTGTTTTTT.

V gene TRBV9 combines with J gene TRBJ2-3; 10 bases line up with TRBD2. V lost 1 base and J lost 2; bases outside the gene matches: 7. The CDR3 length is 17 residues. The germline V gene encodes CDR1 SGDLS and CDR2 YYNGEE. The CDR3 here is CASSVPKSGGATDTQYF. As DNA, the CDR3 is TGTGCCAGCAGCGTACCTAAAAGCGGGGGGGCCACAGATACGCAGTATTTT.

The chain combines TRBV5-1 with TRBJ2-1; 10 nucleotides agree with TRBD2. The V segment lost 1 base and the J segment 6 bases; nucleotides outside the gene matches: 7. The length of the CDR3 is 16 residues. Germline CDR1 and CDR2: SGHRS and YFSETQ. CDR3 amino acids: CASSLNRLAGFNEQFF. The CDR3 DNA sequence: TGCGCCAGCAGCTTGAATCGACTAGCGGGTTTCAATGAGCAGTTCTTC.

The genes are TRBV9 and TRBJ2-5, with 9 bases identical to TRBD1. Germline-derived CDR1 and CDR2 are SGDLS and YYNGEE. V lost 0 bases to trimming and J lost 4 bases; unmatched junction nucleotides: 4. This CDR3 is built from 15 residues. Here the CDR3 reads CASSVGTGGVETQYF. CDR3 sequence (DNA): TGTGCCAGCAGCGTAGGAACAGGGGGCGTAGAGACCCAGTACTTC.

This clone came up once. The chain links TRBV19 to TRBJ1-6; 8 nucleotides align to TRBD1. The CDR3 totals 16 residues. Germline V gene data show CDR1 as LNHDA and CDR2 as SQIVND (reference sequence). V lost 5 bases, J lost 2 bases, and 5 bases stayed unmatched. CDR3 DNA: TGTGCCAGTAGTGGACAGGGAACCACCTATAATTCACCCCTCCACTTT. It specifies CASSGQGTTYNSPLHF.

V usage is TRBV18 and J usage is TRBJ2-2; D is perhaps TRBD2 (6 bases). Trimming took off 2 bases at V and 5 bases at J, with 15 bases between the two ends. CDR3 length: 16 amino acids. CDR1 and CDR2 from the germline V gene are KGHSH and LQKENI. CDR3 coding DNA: TGTGCCAGCTCACCAATCGGGCCCGGGGGAACCGGGGAGCTGTTTTTT. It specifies CASSPIGPGGTGELFF.

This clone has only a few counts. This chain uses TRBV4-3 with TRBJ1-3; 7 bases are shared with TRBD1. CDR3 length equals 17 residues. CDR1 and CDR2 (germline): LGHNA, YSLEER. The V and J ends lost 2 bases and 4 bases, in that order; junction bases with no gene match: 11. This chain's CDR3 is CASSQQGQLSFGNTIYF. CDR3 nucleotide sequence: TGCGCCAGCAGCCAACAGGGACAGTTATCGTTCGGAAACACCATATATTTT.

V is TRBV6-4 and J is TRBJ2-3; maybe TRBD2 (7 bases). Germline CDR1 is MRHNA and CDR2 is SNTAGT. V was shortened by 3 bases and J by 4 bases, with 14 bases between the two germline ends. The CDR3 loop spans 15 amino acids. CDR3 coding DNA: TGTGCCAGCAGTGAAGAGGGGGGGTCAGCAGATACGCAGTATTTT. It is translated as CASSEEGGSADTQYF.

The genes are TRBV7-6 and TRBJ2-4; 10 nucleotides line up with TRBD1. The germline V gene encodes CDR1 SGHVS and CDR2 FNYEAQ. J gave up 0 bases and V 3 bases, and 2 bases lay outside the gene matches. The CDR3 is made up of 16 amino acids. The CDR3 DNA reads TGTGCCAGCAGCTTGGGGACAGGGGTAGCCAAAAACATTCAGTACTTC. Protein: CASSLGTGVAKNIQYF.

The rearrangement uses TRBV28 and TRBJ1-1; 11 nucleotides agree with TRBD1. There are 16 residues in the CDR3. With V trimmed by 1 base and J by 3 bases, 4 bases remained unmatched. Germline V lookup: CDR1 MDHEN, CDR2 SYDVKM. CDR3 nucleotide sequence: TGTGCCAGCAGTTTATACGGACAGGGGGCGGACACTGAAGCTTTCTTT. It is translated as CASSLYGQGADTEAFF. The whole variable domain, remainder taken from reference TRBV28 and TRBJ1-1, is DVKVTQSSRYLVKRTGEKVFLECVQDMDHENMFWYRQDPGLGLRLIYFSYDVKMKEKGDIPEGYSVSREKKERFSLILESASTNQTSMYLCASSLYGQGADTEAFFGQGTRLTVV.

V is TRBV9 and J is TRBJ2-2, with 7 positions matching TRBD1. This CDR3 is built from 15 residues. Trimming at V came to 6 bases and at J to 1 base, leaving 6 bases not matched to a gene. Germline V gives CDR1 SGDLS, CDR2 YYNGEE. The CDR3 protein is CASNLGQRNTGELFF. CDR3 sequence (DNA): TGTGCCAGCAACCTGGGACAGAGGAACACCGGGGAGCTGTTTTTT.

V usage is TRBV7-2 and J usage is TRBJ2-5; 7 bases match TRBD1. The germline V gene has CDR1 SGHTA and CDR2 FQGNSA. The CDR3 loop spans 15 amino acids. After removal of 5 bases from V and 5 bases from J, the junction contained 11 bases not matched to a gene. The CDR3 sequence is CASSPRGGSRETQYF. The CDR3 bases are TGTGCCAGCAGCCCAAGAGGGGGCTCCAGGGAGACCCAGTACTTC.

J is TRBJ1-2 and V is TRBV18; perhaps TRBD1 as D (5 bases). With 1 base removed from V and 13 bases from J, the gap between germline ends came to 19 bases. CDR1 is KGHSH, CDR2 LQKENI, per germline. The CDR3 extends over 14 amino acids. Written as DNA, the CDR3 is TGTGCCAGCTCACCACTCACGACAGCTGATGGCAGCACCTTC. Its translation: CASSPLTTADGSTF.

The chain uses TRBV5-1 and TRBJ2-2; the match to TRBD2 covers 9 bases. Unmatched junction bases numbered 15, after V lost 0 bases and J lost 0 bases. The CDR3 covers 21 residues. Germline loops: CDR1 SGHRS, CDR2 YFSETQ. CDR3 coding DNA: TGCGCCAGCAGCTTGGGCCCCCCATCTCGCGGGGGGGCCGCGAACACCGGGGAGCTGTTTTTT. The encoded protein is CASSLGPPSRGGAANTGELFF.

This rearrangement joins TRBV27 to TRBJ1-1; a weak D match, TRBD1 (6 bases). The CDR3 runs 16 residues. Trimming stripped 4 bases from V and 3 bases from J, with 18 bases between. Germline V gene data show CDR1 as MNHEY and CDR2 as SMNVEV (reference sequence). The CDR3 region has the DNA TGTGCCAGCAGTTCCCCGACCGGCAGGGGTGACACTGAAGCTTTCTTT. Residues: CASSSPTGRGDTEAFF.